A selection of T cell receptor beta chains follows, all from one sample in a study of T cell responses to AZD1222 COVID-19 vaccine. The table came from immunoSEQ multiplex PCR; TCRdb's copy has only in-frame clones and leaves some out. The sample records some 81,000 clones, 90% to 95% being singletons. The sequencing used peripheral blood, collected 28 days after the second AZD1222 dose. The source is an adult who received the AZD1222 COVID-19 vaccine. The CDR3 runs from the conserved cysteine through the conserved F or W. D genes are given only for firm matches. Not all rows give a size; the values are once, few, many and, for expanded clones, a class.

-,-,TRBV6-5,TRBJ2-2,CASTDLTGELFF,TGTGCCAGCACCGATCTAACCGGGGAGCTGTTTTTT
-,-,TRBV28,TRBJ1-3,CASSPVRDFGNTIYF,TGTGCCAGCAGCCCCGTGCGGGACTTTGGAAACACCATATATTTT
once,-,TRBV5-5,TRBJ1-4,CASSFVGANEKLFF,TGTGCCAGCAGCTTTGTAGGGGCTAATGAAAAACTGTTTTTT
-,TRBD2,TRBV13,TRBJ2-5,CASSLVGTTGTQYF,TGTGCCAGCAGCTTAGTAGGGACTACGGGGACCCAGTACTTC
-,-,TRBV18,TRBJ1-1,CASSLYSGTWHEAFF,TGTGCCAGCTCACTTTATTCCGGGACGTGGCATGAAGCTTTCTTT
-,TRBD2,TRBV5-1,TRBJ2-1,CASSFLPAGSGNNEQFF,TGCGCCAGCAGCTTCCTACCCGCTGGTAGCGGGAACAATGAGCAGTTCTTC
-,-,TRBV6-5,TRBJ2-7,CASSRVGEQYF,TGTGCCAGCAGTAGGGTAGGCGAGCAGTACTTC
-,-,TRBV5-1,TRBJ1-6,CASSLQRYNSPLHF,TGCGCCAGCAGCTTGCAACGGTATAATTCACCCCTCCACTTT
-,-,TRBV7-3,TRBJ1-1,CASSPSGGNTEAFF,TGTGCCAGCAGCCCGTCGGGAGGGAACACTGAAGCTTTCTTT
-,TRBD1,TRBV5-6,TRBJ1-6,CASSRQGARQRVPLHF,TGTGCCAGCAGCCGACAGGGGGCGCGTCAAAGGGTACCCCTCCACTTT
-,-,TRBV3-1/TRBV3-2,TRBJ1-2,CASSPTQTTNYGYTF,TGTGCCAGCAGCCCGACGCAGACTACTAACTATGGCTACACCTTC
-,-,TRBV28,TRBJ2-2,CASSLGGYETGELFF,TGTGCCAGCAGTTTAGGGGGATATGAAACCGGGGAGCTGTTTTTT
-,-,TRBV24-1,TRBJ1-5,CATSDLARSEPQHF,TGTGCCACCAGTGATTTGGCCAGGTCTGAGCCCCAGCATTTT
-,-,TRBV19,TRBJ1-2,CASSTREANYGYTF,TGTGCCAGTAGTACCAGGGAAGCAAACTATGGCTACACCTTC
-,-,TRBV7-9,TRBJ1-1,CASSFQGNTEAFF,TGTGCCAGCAGCTTCCAGGGGAACACTGAAGCTTTCTTT
-,-,TRBV5-1,TRBJ1-3,CASSPEGPSSGNTIYF,TGCGCCAGCAGCCCCGAAGGTCCCAGCTCTGGAAACACCATATATTTT
few,-,TRBV2,TRBJ1-4,CASSEERGAPTNEKLFF,TGTGCCAGCAGTGAGGAGAGGGGTGCTCCAACTAATGAAAAACTGTTTTTT
-,-,TRBV5-1,TRBJ2-7,CASSSLQGSTYEQYF,TGCGCCAGCAGCTCCCTACAGGGAAGTACCTACGAGCAGTACTTC
-,TRBD1,TRBV11-3,TRBJ2-5,CASSTTGLETQYF,TGTGCCAGCAGCACGACAGGGTTGGAGACCCAGTACTTC
-,TRBD1,TRBV5-1,TRBJ2-7,CASSLETGGIEQYF,TGCGCCAGCAGCTTGGAGACAGGGGGCATCGAGCAGTACTTC
once,TRBD2,TRBV4-1,TRBJ2-3,CASSQGQSGRRTDTQYF,TGCGCCAGCAGCCAAGGGCAAAGCGGGAGGAGGACAGATACGCAGTATTTT
-,-,TRBV15,TRBJ1-4,CATSGGTLATNEKLFF,TGTGCCACCAGCGGCGGGACTCTTGCAACTAATGAAAAACTGTTTTTT
-,TRBD1,TRBV29-1,TRBJ2-1,CSAAGQAAVNEQFF,TGCAGCGCTGCGGGACAGGCAGCGGTCAATGAGCAGTTCTTC
few,-,TRBV7-2,TRBJ1-2,CASSLGPQGVGSYGYTF,TGTGCCAGCAGCTTAGGTCCCCAGGGTGTGGGGAGCTATGGCTACACCTTC
-,-,TRBV14,TRBJ2-1,CASSQPHRNHEQFF,TGTGCCAGCAGCCAACCTCACAGGAACCATGAGCAGTTCTTC
-,-,TRBV29-1,TRBJ1-1,CSVTGRTEAFF,TGCAGCGTGACGGGAAGGACTGAAGCTTTCTTT
once,-,TRBV2,TRBJ1-5,CASSENFRNNQPQHF,TGTGCCAGCAGTGAAAACTTTAGGAATAATCAGCCCCAGCATTTT
-,-,TRBV7-9,TRBJ2-7,CASSPRYGDGYEQYF,TGTGCCAGCAGCCCCCGGTATGGGGACGGGTACGAGCAGTACTTC
-,-,TRBV3-1/TRBV3-2,TRBJ1-6,CASSPWGATSGSPLHF,TGTGCCAGCAGCCCCTGGGGGGCGACATCGGGTTCACCCCTCCACTTT
once,-,TRBV11-2,TRBJ2-7,CASSPSMNYEQYF,TGTGCCAGCAGCCCATCGATGAACTACGAGCAGTACTTC
once,-,TRBV12-5,TRBJ2-5,CASGLVETTSVETQYF,TGTGCTAGTGGTTTGGTAGAGACTACTAGTGTTGAGACCCAGTACTTC
-,-,TRBV28,TRBJ2-2,CASSSFTGELFF,TGTGCCAGCAGTTCATTCACCGGGGAGCTGTTTTTT
-,TRBD2,TRBV6-6,TRBJ2-3,CASSPTLRSGSTDTQYF,TGTGCCAGCAGTCCGACGTTACGTAGCGGGAGCACAGATACGCAGTATTTT
-,TRBD2,TRBV3-1/TRBV3-2,TRBJ2-7,CASSQGPSGYEQYF,TGTGCCAGCAGCCAAGGGCCTAGCGGCTACGAGCAGTACTTC
medium-sized,-,TRBV14,TRBJ1-2,CASSQDYGDLYGYTF,TGTGCCAGCAGCCAGGATTATGGAGACCTGTATGGCTACACCTTC
few,TRBD2,TRBV6-5,TRBJ2-1,CASSSPGTRKFF,TGTGCCAGCAGTTCTCCCGGGACTAGGAAGTTCTTC
-,-,TRBV12-3/TRBV12-4,TRBJ1-2,CASSQDTVYGYTF,TGTGCCAGCAGTCAGGACACCGTCTATGGCTACACCTTC
few,-,TRBV9,TRBJ2-5,CASSVEARPQETQYF,TGTGCCAGCAGCGTAGAGGCACGGCCCCAAGAGACCCAGTACTTC
-,TRBD1,TRBV10-3,TRBJ2-7,CAISEEGASVEQYF,TGTGCCATCAGTGAGGAGGGGGCGTCCGTCGAGCAGTACTTC
-,-,TRBV6-1,TRBJ2-5,CASSEGVAETQYF,TGTGCCAGCAGTGAAGGAGTGGCAGAGACCCAGTACTTC
once,-,TRBV24-1,TRBJ1-2,CATSSGVYGYTF,TGTGCCACCAGTTCTGGGGTCTATGGCTACACCTTC
-,TRBD1,TRBV25-1,TRBJ2-3,CASSERQGSTDTQYF,TGTGCCAGCAGTGAAAGACAGGGAAGCACAGATACGCAGTATTTT
few,TRBD1,TRBV7-6,TRBJ1-1,CASSSRTGGSAFF,TGTGCCAGCAGCTCCAGGACAGGGGGGAGCGCTTTCTTT
few,TRBD2,TRBV7-6,TRBJ2-3,CASSLAVRGNTDTQYF,TGTGCCAGCAGCTTAGCGGTGCGGGGGAACACAGATACGCAGTATTTT
-,TRBD1,TRBV19,TRBJ1-1,CASSWDSLNTEAFF,TGTGCCAGTAGCTGGGACAGCCTGAACACTGAAGCTTTCTTT
-,-,TRBV23-1,TRBJ2-3,CASRSRPHTGPRHDTDTQYF,TGCGCCAGTCGGTCCCGTCCCCATACAGGCCCCCGCCATGACACAGATACGCAGTATTTT
once,-,TRBV11-2,TRBJ2-7,CASSLGAYEQYF,TGTGCCAGCAGCTTAGGTGCCTACGAGCAGTACTTC
-,TRBD1,TRBV5-6,TRBJ1-1,CASSPGTGRGEAFF,TGTGCCAGCAGCCCGGGGACAGGGAGGGGTGAAGCTTTCTTT
-,-,TRBV7-3,TRBJ1-1,CASSLTGETEAFF,TGTGCCAGCAGCTTAACTGGAGAAACTGAAGCTTTCTTT
-,-,TRBV9,TRBJ1-2,CASSVVGSTYGYTF,TGTGCCAGCAGCGTAGTTGGCAGTACCTATGGCTACACCTTC
-,-,TRBV2,TRBJ2-3,CASKAGPSTDTQYF,TGTGCCAGCAAAGCGGGCCCTAGCACAGATACGCAGTATTTT
-,TRBD1,TRBV6-5,TRBJ2-7,CASSYSTGGIYEQYF,TGTGCCAGCAGTTACTCGACAGGGGGTATCTACGAGCAGTACTTC
-,TRBD1,TRBV7-3,TRBJ2-4,CASSLDRENIQYF,TGTGCCAGCAGCTTGGACAGGGAAAACATTCAGTACTTC
-,-,TRBV5-1,TRBJ2-1,CASGVGTVNEQFF,TGCGCCAGCGGGGTAGGTACAGTCAATGAGCAGTTCTTC
once,-,TRBV9,TRBJ2-1,CASSVGAGEGSYNEQFF,TGTGCCAGCAGCGTAGGGGCGGGCGAGGGGTCCTACAATGAGCAGTTCTTC
once,-,TRBV5-4,TRBJ1-2,CASSLGQGFYGYTF,TGTGCCAGCAGCTTGGGGCAAGGATTCTATGGCTACACCTTC